The sequence of this TCR beta chain was determined in a study of T cells in Graves' hyperthyroidism and ophthalmopathy (dated by TCRdb to the late 2010s). At the level of the whole study: Peripheral blood was collected at initial diagnosis, before any treatment. To identify distinguishing TCR V-J signatures, a discovery cohort of some 100 patients was used, comprising fewer than 45 with Graves' ophthalmopathy and roughly 60 with stable Graves' hyperthyroidism. Whether ophthalmopathy could be predicted prospectively was tested in an independent validation cohort made up of approximately 19 hyperthyroidism patients plus 17 patients who later progressed to ophthalmopathy. The roughly 100 discovery patients were divided at random into training and test sets in a 7:3 ratio. In about 6 Graves' hyperthyroidism patients, the study also compared T-cell repertoires from thyroid tissue with T-cell repertoires from blood. After blood sampling, hyperthyroidism patients were treated with methimazole at a starting dose of 30 mg daily, and ophthalmopathy patients were treated with high-dose intravenous methylprednisolone. According to the paper, TCR Vbeta CDR3 sequencing was carried out on approximately 140 peripheral blood samples, which came from fewer than 50 ophthalmopathy, roughly 75 hyperthyroidism and approximately 17 progressor patients.

Stable Graves' hyperthyroidism was defined as no progression to ophthalmopathy during 18 months of follow-up. The hyperthyroidism patients were between 18 and 65 years old and newly diagnosed, with a disease duration of less than 2 months. Exclusion was applied to patients with uncontrolled infections, other autoimmune diseases, pregnancy or lactation. Diagnoses relied on clinical symptoms, serum thyroxine and TRAb, thyroid ultrasound and orbital computed tomography. Ficoll-Paque density gradient centrifugation was used to isolate PBMCs from about 10 ml of fresh peripheral blood. Trizol reagent was used to extract total RNA, and RNA quality was then checked on an Agilent 2100 Bioanalyzer. This clonotype was detected many times. There is no known antigen for this receptor. No qualities accompany the bases; no much larger clone lies one base away. Overall results and qualifications from the work: A 13 V-J signature model separated ophthalmopathy from stable hyperthyroidism, with about 90% sensitivity and 81.08% specificity in cross-validation and 80%/75% in testing. During validation, the model predicted progression to ophthalmopathy a median of approximately 6 months ahead of onset, with around 65% sensitivity and roughly 72% specificity. Most expanded thyroid clonotypes (frequency above 0.001) were also detected in blood, a finding suggesting that blood repertoires may reflect thyroid immune responses. Sample size was not statistically predetermined, and investigators were not blinded to group allocation.

Amplification of TCR beta CDR3 regions was carried out from RNA transcripts. The first round of RT-PCR for the TCR CDR3 was performed with the HTBI primer set and the Qiagen OneStep RT-PCR kit. Libraries were constructed in a second round of multiplex PCR, after which size selection and purification were performed. The libraries were sequenced on an Illumina HiSeq2000 using paired-end 100 bp reads. On the study's bioinformatics: SOAPnuke was used to process the raw data, removing reads that contained adapters or uncalled bases, had a mean Phred below 15, or lacked an exact match to the constant primer or identifier. COPE v1.2.5 was used to merge the high-quality paired reads, and each unique nucleotide sequence was defined as a clonotype. Clonotypes were aligned to IMGT TRBV, TRBD and TRBJ reference segments using MiTCR v1.1. Analysis was restricted to V-J combinations with a frequency above 0.0001, which covered 99% to 99.2% of repertoires. The TCS score was defined as F50 (clonal expansion) divided by E x V (chaos), with BLOSUM62-based TCRdist calculated between CDR3 peptides within each V-J. Welch's t-statistics and random forest reduced several hundred V-J features to 13, which were used in a naive Bayes classifier (R e1071). Starting from the raw public reads, TCRdb applied fastp trimming at Q25, assembled clones with MiXCR and retained in-frame beta chains. Rows are unified per CDR3 protein, each entry keeping the most common DNA and genes. The V and J calls shown here were made by TCRdb, not taken from the authors' results. In this sample the table shows approximately 300,000 distinct CDR3 sequences, over 15% of which occur a single time. The ten largest clonotypes hold around 35% of the sample.

The clonotype originates from a young man with Graves' hyperthyroidism. Sequenced material: blood.

Read as DNA, the sequence is TGTGCCAGCAGTTTGGGGGGGGACAGGGCTGAGCAGTTCTTC. This encodes CASSLGGDRAEQFF. The chain uses TRBV12-3 or TRBV12-4 and TRBJ2-1; 9 of the junction bases match TRBD1. CDR3 length: 14 amino acids, cysteine to phenylalanine. The only DNA kept is the CDR3, 42 bases in frame from the first base. The germline V and J ends show losses of 3 bases and 9 bases respectively, and no gene match explains 6 bases of the junction.